The 14 T cell receptor beta chains presented below share a single source sample, sequenced in a study of stem cell transplantation in POMP-related autoinflammatory disease. The method was immunoSEQ multiplex PCR; TCRdb's version includes in-frame clones alone and lacks a portion of them. The table shows about 68,000 clones, with approximately 90% occurring only once. The sample here was CD4+ T cells from PBMCs, taken after stem cell transplantation. All receptors come from a human patient with POMP-related autoinflammation and immune dysregulation (PRAID). Some T cells may have originated in the graft donor.

The gene calls are TRBV28 and TRBJ2-5; the D gene is possibly TRBD2 (6 bases). The CDR3 length is 18 residues. The V end was cut by 3 bases, the J end by 2 bases, with 22 bases between. In germline, CDR1 is MDHEN, CDR2 SYDVKM. CDR3 residues: CASSFGDIVGLTQETQYF. Written as DNA, the CDR3 is TGTGCCAGCAGTTTCGGGGATATCGTCGGACTAACACAAGAGACCCAGTACTTC.

This chain links TRBV28 with TRBJ1-1; perhaps TRBD1 as D (6 bases). Germline V gives CDR1 MDHEN, CDR2 SYDVKM. The CDR3 runs to 13 residues. The V end lost 3 bases, the J end lost 1 base, and 6 bases lay between the germline ends. CDR3 nucleotides: TGTGCCAGCAGTTTGGACAGGAACACTGAAGCTTTCTTT. This codes for CASSLDRNTEAFF.

This clone was seen a single time. The chain joins TRBV5-1 to TRBJ2-5; tentatively, D is TRBD1 (6 bases). Gene TRBJ2-7 matches the end of the DNA better, so the J call may be wrong. CDR3 length: 16 residues. The germline CDR1 and CDR2 sequences are SGHRS and YFSETQ. The DNA for the CDR3 is TGCGCCAGCAGCACTGGACAGAGTCCCCCGGTCTACGAGCAGTACTTC. It specifies CASSTGQSPPVYEQYF.

This chain joins TRBV30 and TRBJ2-5; TRBD2 might be the D (5 bases). CDR3 size: 17 residues. The V end was cut by 3 bases, the J end by 3 bases, with 23 bases between. Germline CDR1 and CDR2: GTSNPN and SVGIG (reference sequence). CDR3 in DNA: TGTGCCTGGAGCGCCGGTGTTACGCCTGGAGGAAAAGAGACCCAGTACTTC. Its protein product is CAWSAGVTPGGKETQYF.

In this sample, this clone turned up once. The chain links TRBV20-1 to TRBJ2-7; no definite D call. The germline V gene encodes CDR1 DFQATT and CDR2 SNEGSKA (reference sequence). Trimming took off 6 bases at V and 2 bases at J, with 8 bases between the two ends. This CDR3 is built from 11 residues. The CDR3 sequence: CSAVRAYEQYV. CDR3 DNA: TGCAGTGCAGTCCGGGCCTACGAGCAGTACGTC.

The chain has TRBV30 and TRBJ1-1; the D is unclear. V lost 4 bases, J lost 0 bases, and 12 bases lay in between. Germline V CDR1 and CDR2: GTSNPN, SVGIG (reference sequence). The CDR3 totals 14 residues. CDR3 in DNA: TGTGCCTGGATTTGGGGAAGGATGAACACTGAAGCTTTCTTT. The encoded protein is CAWIWGRMNTEAFF.

This chain joins TRBV19 and TRBJ1-5, with 7 bases fitting TRBD1. The CDR3 loop spans 15 amino acids. Germline assignment: CDR1 LNHDA and CDR2 SQIVND (reference sequence). V was clipped by 8 bases and J by 4 bases; unmatched bases: 11. The CDR3 spells CASGVVTGVNQPQHF. The CDR3 nucleotides are TGTGCCAGTGGGGTAGTCACAGGGGTTAATCAGCCCCAGCATTTT.

This chain links TRBV28 with TRBJ1-5; TRBD1 is a possible D gene (6 bases). The CDR3 sequence is 18 residues long. From germline, CDR1 is MDHEN and CDR2 SYDVKM. The V end was cut by 3 bases, the J end by 0 bases, with 18 bases between. DNA for the CDR3: TGTGCCAGCAGTTTTAGGTCCGCAGGGGCCTATAGCAATCAGCCCCAGCATTTT. Its protein product is CASSFRSAGAYSNQPQHF.

This clone was detected only once. CDR3 amino acids: CASSLFVADTQYF. The CDR3 bases are TGTGCCAGCAGTTTATTTGTAGCTGATACGCAGTATTTT. V gene TRBV27 combines with J gene TRBJ2-3; D unresolved. The CDR3 covers 13 residues. Trimming removed 1 base from V and 6 bases from J, with 8 bases in between. Germline-derived CDR1 and CDR2 are MNHEY and SMNVEV (reference sequence).

The gene calls are TRBV5-1 and TRBJ1-6; a possible D gene is TRBD1 (6 bases). V was cut by 1 base and J by 5 bases, with 19 bases left in between. Looked up from germline, CDR1 is SGHRS and CDR2 is YFSETQ. The CDR3 has 18 residues. CDR3 nucleotide sequence: TGCGCCAGCAGCTTGAGCGACAGGCGGACTCTAAATAATTCACCCCTCCACTTT. Protein: CASSLSDRRTLNNSPLHF.

The V gene is TRBV3-1 (or the pseudogene TRBV3-2), the J gene TRBJ1-6; D is perhaps TRBD1 (6 bases). V lost 3 bases to trimming and J lost 7 bases, with 16 bases between them. This CDR3 spans 16 amino acids. In germline, CDR1 is LGHDT, CDR2 YNNKEL (reference sequence). This chain's CDR3 is CASSQAPGTSNSPLHF. The CDR3 coding sequence is TGTGCCAGCAGCCAGGCCCCCGGGACATCCAATTCACCCCTCCACTTT.

This rearrangement joins TRBV7-2 to TRBJ1-1, with 7 positions matching TRBD1. Germline V gene lookup returns CDR1 SGHTA and CDR2 FQGNSA. J was trimmed by 1 base and V by 1 base; bases with no gene match: 12. This CDR3 has 18 amino acids. CDR3 region: CASSLERQGPVTNTEAFF. In DNA, the CDR3 is TGTGCCAGCAGCTTAGAACGACAGGGACCGGTGACGAACACTGAAGCTTTCTTT.

The CDR3 reads CASWTGGETQYF. For the CDR3, the DNA is TGTGCCAGCTGGACAGGGGGAGAGACCCAGTACTTC. The chain combines TRBV7-9 with TRBJ2-5, with 10 bases aligning to TRBD1. J lost 4 bases, V lost 8 bases, and 1 base had no gene match. There are 12 residues in the CDR3. CDR1 and CDR2 from the germline V gene are SEHNR and FQNEAQ (reference sequence).

The chain uses TRBV29-1 and TRBJ1-3; D is ambiguous. The CDR3 consists of 12 residues. V lost 4 bases and J 0 bases, leaving 4 bases between the germline ends. Germline V gives CDR1 SQVTM, CDR2 ANQGSEA. CDR3: CSVAISGNTIYF. As DNA, the CDR3 is TGCAGCGTTGCAATCTCTGGAAACACCATATATTTT.